This TCR beta chain was retrieved from a study of OX40 agonist ivuxolimab in advanced cancers. Study background: The patients' treatment was ivuxolimab, an agonistic anti-OX40 (CD134) antibody. Hepatocellular carcinoma, melanoma, renal cell or head and neck cancer occurred in dose-escalation patients.

Germline V gene lookup returns CDR1 SGHAT and CDR2 FQNNGV. This CDR3 is 17 amino acids long. The V and J ends lost 3 bases and 0 bases respectively, with 15 bases between them. Findings and limits, study-wide: The study found among the lowest clonal expansion in partial responders at 0.1-3.0 mg/kg. Compared with CD4+, CD8+ T cells on average had more expanded clones.

As for this clone: The antigen remains undetermined.

The protocol was immunoSEQ multiplex PCR, while the TCRdb copy is restricted to in-frame clones and leaves out a portion. In the table there are around 14,000 clones, over 60% of which are singletons. This rearrangement joins TRBV11-2 to TRBJ1-3, with D tentatively TRBD1 (5 bases). Source: CD4+ or CD8+ T cells sorted from blood, taken in a trial of the OX40 agonist ivuxolimab. The TCR was taken from an adult with an advanced solid tumor such as melanoma, head and neck, liver or kidney cancer. This CDR3 is CASSFFAGPSSGNTIYF. The CDR3 bases are TGTGCCAGCAGCTTTTTTGCGGGGCCAAGCTCTGGAAACACCATATATTTT.